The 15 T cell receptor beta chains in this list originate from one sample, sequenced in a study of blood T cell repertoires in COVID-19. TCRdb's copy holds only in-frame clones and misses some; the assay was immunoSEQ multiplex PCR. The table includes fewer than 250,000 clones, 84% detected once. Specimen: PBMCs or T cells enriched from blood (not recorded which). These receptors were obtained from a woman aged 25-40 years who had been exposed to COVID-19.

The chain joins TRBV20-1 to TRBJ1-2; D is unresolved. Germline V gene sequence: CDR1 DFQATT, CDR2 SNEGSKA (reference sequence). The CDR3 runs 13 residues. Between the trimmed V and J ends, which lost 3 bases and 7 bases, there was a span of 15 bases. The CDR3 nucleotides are TGCAGTGCTAGTTTAGCGGATACTGGTGGCTACACCTTC. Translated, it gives CSASLADTGGYTF.

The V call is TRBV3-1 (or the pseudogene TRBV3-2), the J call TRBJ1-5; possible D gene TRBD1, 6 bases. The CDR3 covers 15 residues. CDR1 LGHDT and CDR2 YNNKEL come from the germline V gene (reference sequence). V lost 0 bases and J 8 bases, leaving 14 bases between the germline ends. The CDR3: CASSQDRYRDEPQHF. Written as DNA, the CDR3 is TGTGCCAGCAGCCAAGATCGATACAGGGATGAGCCCCAGCATTTT.

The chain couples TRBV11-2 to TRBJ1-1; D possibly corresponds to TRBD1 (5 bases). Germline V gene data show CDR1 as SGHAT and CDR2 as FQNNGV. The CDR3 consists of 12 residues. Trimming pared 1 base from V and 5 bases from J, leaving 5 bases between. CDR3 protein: CASSLGTTEAFF. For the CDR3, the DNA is TGTGCCAGCAGCTTAGGGACAACTGAAGCTTTCTTT.

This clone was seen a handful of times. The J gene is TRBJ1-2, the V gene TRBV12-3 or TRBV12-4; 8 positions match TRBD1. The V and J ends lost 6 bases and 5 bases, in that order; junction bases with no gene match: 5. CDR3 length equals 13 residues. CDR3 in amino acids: CASSKTGVYGYTF. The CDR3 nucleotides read TGTGCCAGCAGCAAGACAGGGGTTTATGGCTACACCTTC.

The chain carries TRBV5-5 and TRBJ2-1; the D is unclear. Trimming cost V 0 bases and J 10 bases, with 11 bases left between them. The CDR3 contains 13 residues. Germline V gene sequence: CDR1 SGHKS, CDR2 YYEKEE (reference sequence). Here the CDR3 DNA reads TGTGCCAGCAGCTTGGCGCGCTCTAACGAGCAGTTCTTC. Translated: CASSLARSNEQFF.

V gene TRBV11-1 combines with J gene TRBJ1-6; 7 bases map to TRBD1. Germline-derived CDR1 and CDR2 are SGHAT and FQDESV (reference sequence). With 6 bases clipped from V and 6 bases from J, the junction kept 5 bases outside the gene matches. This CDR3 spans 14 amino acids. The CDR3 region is CASRRRDSNSPLHF. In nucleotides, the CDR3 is TGTGCCAGCAGACGCCGGGACAGTAATTCACCCCTCCACTTT.

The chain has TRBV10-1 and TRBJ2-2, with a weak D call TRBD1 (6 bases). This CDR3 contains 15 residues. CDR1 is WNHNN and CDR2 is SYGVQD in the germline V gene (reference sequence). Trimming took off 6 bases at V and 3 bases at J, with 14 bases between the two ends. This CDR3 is CASSVTGRDTGELFF. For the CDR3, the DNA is TGCGCCAGCAGCGTGACAGGAAGGGACACCGGGGAGCTGTTTTTT.

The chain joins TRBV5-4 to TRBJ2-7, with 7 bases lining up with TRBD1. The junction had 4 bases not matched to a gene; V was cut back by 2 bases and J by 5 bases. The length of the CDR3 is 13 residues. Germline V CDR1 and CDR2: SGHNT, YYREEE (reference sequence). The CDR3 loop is CASSLYRGNEQYF. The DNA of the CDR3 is TGTGCCAGCAGCTTATACAGGGGAAACGAGCAGTACTTC.

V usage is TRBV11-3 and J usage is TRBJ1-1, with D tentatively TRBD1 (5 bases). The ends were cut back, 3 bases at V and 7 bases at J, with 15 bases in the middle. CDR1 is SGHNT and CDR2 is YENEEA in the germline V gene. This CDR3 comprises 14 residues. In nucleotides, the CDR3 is TGTGCCAGCAGCTTGTTTCCAATAGACAGTGAAGCTTTCTTT. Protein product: CASSLFPIDSEAFF. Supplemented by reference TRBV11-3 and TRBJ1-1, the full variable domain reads EAGVVQSPRYKIIEKKQPVAFWCNPISGHNTLYWYLQNLGQGPELLIRYENEEAVDDSQLPKDRFSAERLKGVDSTLKIQPAELGDSAVYLCASSLFPIDSEAFFGQGTRLTVV.

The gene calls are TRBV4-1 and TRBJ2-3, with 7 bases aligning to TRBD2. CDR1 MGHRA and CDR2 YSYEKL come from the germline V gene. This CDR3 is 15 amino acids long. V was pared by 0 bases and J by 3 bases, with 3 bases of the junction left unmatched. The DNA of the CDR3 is TGCGCCAGCAGCCAAGAGGGGGGGGTTACAGATACGCAGTATTTT. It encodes CASSQEGGVTDTQYF.

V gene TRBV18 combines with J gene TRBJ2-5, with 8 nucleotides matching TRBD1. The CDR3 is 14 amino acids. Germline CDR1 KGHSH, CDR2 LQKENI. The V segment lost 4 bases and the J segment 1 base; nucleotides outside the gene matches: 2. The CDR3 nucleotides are TGTGCCAGCTCACTCGGGACAGGCCAAGAGACCCAGTACTTC. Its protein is CASSLGTGQETQYF. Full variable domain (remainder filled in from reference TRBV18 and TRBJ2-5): NAGVMQNPRHLVRRRGQEARLRCSPMKGHSHVYWYRQLPEEGLKFMVYLQKENIIDESGMPKERFSAEFPKEGPSILRIQQVVRGDSAAYFCASSLGTGQETQYFGPGTRLLVL.

In DNA, the CDR3 is TGCGCCAGCCGCAGACTAGCGGGGGCCAGAAATGAGCAGTTCTTC. Amino acids: CASRRLAGARNEQFF. V is TRBV10-2 and J is TRBJ2-1, with 12 bases aligning to TRBD2. The CDR3 sequence is 15 residues long. CDR1 WSHSY and CDR2 SAAADI come from the germline V gene. V shed 8 bases and J 7 bases; nucleotides not matched to a gene: 9.

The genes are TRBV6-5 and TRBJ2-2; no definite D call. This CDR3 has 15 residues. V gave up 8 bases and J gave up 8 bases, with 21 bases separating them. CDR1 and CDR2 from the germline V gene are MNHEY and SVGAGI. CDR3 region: CASSSLYSLEGELFF. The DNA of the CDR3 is TGTGCCAGCTCCTCTCTTTATTCGCTTGAGGGGGAGCTGTTTTTT.

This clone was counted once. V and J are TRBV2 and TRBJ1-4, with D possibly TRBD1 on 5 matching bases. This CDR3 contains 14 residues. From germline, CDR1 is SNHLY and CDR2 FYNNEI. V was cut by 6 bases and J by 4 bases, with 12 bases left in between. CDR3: CASSEIGDNEKLFF. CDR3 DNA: TGTGCCAGCAGCGAAATAGGGGATAATGAAAAACTGTTTTTT.

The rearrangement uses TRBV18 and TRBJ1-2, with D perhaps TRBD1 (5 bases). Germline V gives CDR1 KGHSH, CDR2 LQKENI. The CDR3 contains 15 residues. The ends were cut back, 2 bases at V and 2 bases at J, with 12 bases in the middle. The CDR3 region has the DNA TGTGCCAGCTCACCAATTGCGGGGCGAAACTATGGCTACACCTTC. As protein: CASSPIAGRNYGYTF.